These 15 T cell receptor beta chains were all obtained from the same sample, sequenced in a study of blood T cell repertoires in COVID-19. TCRdb's copy holds only in-frame clones and misses some; the assay was immunoSEQ multiplex PCR. The data hold 64,000 or so clones, with 70% to 85% observed a single time. The sample consisted of peripheral blood. The origin of the receptors is a human donor in a cohort sampled during active COVID-19.

This clone was picked up a small number of times. This chain joins TRBV28 and TRBJ2-2; the match to TRBD2 covers 9 bases. J gave up 5 bases and V 5 bases, and 12 bases lay outside the gene matches. This CDR3 is 17 amino acids long. Germline CDR1 reads MDHEN; CDR2 reads SYDVKM. The CDR3 sequence: CASSTLGGRARTGELFF. The CDR3 bases are TGTGCCAGCAGTACCCTAGGCGGGAGGGCCAGAACCGGGGAGCTGTTTTTT.

The chain links TRBV7-2 to TRBJ2-2, with a possible D match to TRBD1 (6 bases). This CDR3 has 15 residues. Germline CDR1 SGHTA, CDR2 FQGNSA. Trimming removed 3 bases from V and 2 bases from J, with 10 bases in between. The CDR3 bases are TGTGCCAGCAGCTTGGAGGACAGAAACACCGGGGAGCTGTTTTTT. It specifies CASSLEDRNTGELFF. Filled out from reference TRBV7-2 and TRBJ2-2, the complete variable domain reads GAGVSQSPSNKVTEKGKDVELRCDPISGHTALYWYRQSLGQGLEFLIYFQGNSAPDKSGLPSDRFSAERTGGSVSTLTIQRTQQEDSAVYLCASSLEDRNTGELFFGEGSRLTVL.

The V and J genes are TRBV24-1 and TRBJ1-1; 7 bases are shared with TRBD1. Germline V gives CDR1 KGHDR, CDR2 SFDVKD. The CDR3 has 15 residues. V dropped 4 bases and J dropped 5; count of bases not matched to a gene: 9. This CDR3 reads CATSDRTQGYTEAFF. CDR3 sequence (DNA): TGTGCCACCAGTGACCGCACACAGGGGTATACTGAAGCTTTCTTT.

J is TRBJ2-3 and V is TRBV4-3; D call uncertain. This CDR3 spans 15 amino acids. With 0 bases removed from V and 6 bases from J, the gap between germline ends came to 13 bases. The germline CDR1 and CDR2 sequences are LGHNA and YSLEER. CDR3 sequence reads: CASSQDLPPSDTQYF. The CDR3 nucleotides are TGCGCCAGCAGCCAAGATCTTCCCCCCTCGGATACGCAGTATTTT.

V and J are TRBV10-3 and TRBJ1-1; 7 positions match TRBD1. Germline V gene data show CDR1 as ENHRY and CDR2 as SYGVKD. This CDR3 comprises 19 residues. Losses at the gene ends were 5 bases for V and 4 bases for J; bases not matched to a gene: 22. In DNA, the CDR3 is TGTGCCATCAGTAAGGGGGCCAGAGAGATTGTGTCAGGGGGCACTGAAGCTTTCTTT. Amino acid sequence: CAISKGAREIVSGGTEAFF.

The rearrangement links TRBV2 to TRBJ1-1; D uncertain. The CDR3 runs to 11 residues. V was cut by 4 bases and J by 4 bases, with 4 bases left in between. From germline, CDR1 is SNHLY and CDR2 FYNNEI. CDR3 region: CASSVSTEAFF. Written as DNA, the CDR3 is TGTGCCAGCAGTGTATCCACTGAAGCTTTCTTT. Drawing the rest from reference TRBV2 and TRBJ1-1, the complete variable domain is EPEVTQTPSHQVTQMGQEVILRCVPISNHLYFYWYRQILGQKVEFLVSFYNNEISEKSEIFDDQFSVERPDGSNFTLKIRSTKLEDSAMYFCASSVSTEAFFGQGTRLTVV.

The gene calls are TRBV19 and TRBJ2-1, with 13 bases aligning to TRBD2. Germline CDR1 reads LNHDA; CDR2 reads SQIVND (reference sequence). Unmatched junction bases numbered 6, after V lost 3 bases and J lost 1 base. The CDR3 has 18 amino acids. The CDR3 sequence is CASSIFRTSGRSYNEQFF. CDR3 bases: TGTGCCAGTAGTATTTTTAGGACTAGCGGGAGATCCTACAATGAGCAGTTCTTC. The complete variable domain, with remaining parts taken from reference TRBV19 and TRBJ2-1, reads DGGITQSPKYLFRKEGQNVTLSCEQNLNHDAMYWYRQDPGQGLRLIYYSQIVNDFQKGDIAEGYSVSREKKESFPLTVTSAQKNPTAFYLCASSIFRTSGRSYNEQFFGPGTRLTVL.

The chain links TRBV28 to TRBJ1-1, with D perhaps TRBD1 (6 bases). CDR1 is MDHEN, CDR2 SYDVKM, per germline. The CDR3 sequence is 15 residues long. Trimming removed 5 bases from V and 2 bases from J, with 15 bases in between. The CDR3 reads CASSPPDRPNTEAFF. The CDR3 DNA reads TGTGCCAGCAGTCCACCGGACAGACCAAACACTGAAGCTTTCTTT.

The rearrangement uses TRBV30 and TRBJ2-2; 7 bases agree with TRBD2. This CDR3 comprises 16 residues. J gave up 2 bases and V 2 bases, and 8 bases lay outside the gene matches. Germline CDR1 and CDR2: GTSNPN and SVGIG (reference sequence). Here the CDR3 reads CAWSRQLAVNTGELFF. The CDR3 region has the DNA TGTGCCTGGAGTAGACAGCTAGCGGTCAACACCGGGGAGCTGTTTTTT.

The V and J genes are TRBV19 and TRBJ2-3, with D possibly TRBD2 on 5 matching bases. Germline CDR1 reads LNHDA; CDR2 reads SQIVND (reference sequence). Deletions cut 1 base from V and 0 bases from J, with 11 bases between. This CDR3 comprises 16 residues. The CDR3 region has the DNA TGTGCCAGTAGTATAGGCCCAGCGGATAGCACAGATACGCAGTATTTT. It encodes CASSIGPADSTDTQYF.

The chain combines TRBV5-4 with TRBJ2-2, with TRBD2 identical over 9 bases. The germline V gene encodes CDR1 SGHNT and CDR2 YYREEE (reference sequence). This CDR3 has 17 amino acids. The V segment lost 0 bases and the J segment 4 bases; nucleotides outside the gene matches: 7. The CDR3 DNA sequence: TGTGCCAGCAGCTTGGGAGGGACTAGCAGGGGCACCGGGGAGCTGTTTTTT. Translating it yields CASSLGGTSRGTGELFF.

The gene calls are TRBV18 and TRBJ2-1; 13 nucleotides line up with TRBD2. The germline gives CDR1 KGHSH, CDR2 LQKENI. The V segment lost 3 bases and the J segment 9 bases; nucleotides outside the gene matches: 11. The length of the CDR3 is 17 residues. In nucleotides, the CDR3 is TGTGCCAGCTCACCTAAAACTAGCGGGAGGGCCTTGGGTGAGCAGTTCTTC. Protein sequence: CASSPKTSGRALGEQFF.

This chain joins TRBV9 and TRBJ2-1, with 14 positions matching TRBD2. Germline CDR1 SGDLS, CDR2 YYNGEE. The CDR3 contains 17 residues. V lost 4 bases and J lost 7; bases outside the gene matches: 10. For the CDR3, the DNA is TGTGCCAGCAGCACCCACGTCGGGACTAGCGGGAGAAATGAGCAGTTCTTC. This sequence encodes CASSTHVGTSGRNEQFF. The variable domain in full, completed from reference TRBV9 and TRBJ2-1, reads DSGVTQTPKHLITATGQRVTLRCSPRSGDLSVYWYQQSLDQGLQFLIQYYNGEERAKGNILERFSAQQFPDLHSELNLSSLELGDSALYFCASSTHVGTSGRNEQFFGPGTRLTVL.

The chain links TRBV4-1 to TRBJ2-1; 9 bases line up with TRBD2. After removal of 3 bases from V and 5 bases from J, the junction contained 8 bases not matched to a gene. In germline, CDR1 is MGHRA, CDR2 YSYEKL. The CDR3 length is 16 residues. In DNA, the CDR3 is TGCGCCAGCAGCCAGAGCCTAGCGGGGTTGAACAATGAGCAGTTCTTC. Translating gives CASSQSLAGLNNEQFF.

The J gene is TRBJ1-3, the V gene TRBV28; D perhaps matches TRBD1 (6 bases). CDR3 length equals 14 residues. Per the germline V gene, CDR1 is MDHEN and CDR2 is SYDVKM. V lost 6 bases to trimming and J lost 4 bases, with 13 bases between them. In DNA, the CDR3 is TGTGCCAGCAGAAGCGGGGGCTCCGGAAACACCATATATTTT. Translated, it gives CASRSGGSGNTIYF.